The 5 T cell receptor beta chains presented below share a single source sample, sequenced in a study of blood T cell repertoires in COVID-19. The table came from immunoSEQ multiplex PCR; TCRdb's copy has only in-frame clones and leaves some out. The data hold more than 300,000 clones, with 90% observed a single time. The sample taken for sequencing was PBMCs or T cells enriched from blood (not recorded which). These receptors were obtained from a young woman who had been exposed to COVID-19.

The gene calls are TRBV7-3 and TRBJ1-1; D unresolved. V lost 0 bases to trimming and J lost 1 base, with 9 bases between them. Germline V gene sequence: CDR1 SGHTA, CDR2 FQGTGA. The CDR3 has 15 residues. Here the CDR3 reads CASSLTPGRNTEAFF. The CDR3 DNA reads as TGTGCCAGCAGCTTAACCCCTGGGCGGAACACTGAAGCTTTCTTT.

V usage is TRBV18 and J usage is TRBJ2-2, with D hard to call. This CDR3 is 11 amino acids long. Germline CDR1 reads KGHSH; CDR2 reads LQKENI. Between the trimmed V and J ends, which lost 6 bases and 6 bases, there was a span of 5 bases. The CDR3 region has the DNA TGTGCCAGCTCCCCTCCCGGGGAGCTGTTTTTT. Its translation: CASSPPGELFF.

The J gene is TRBJ1-1, the V gene TRBV11-2; D might be TRBD1 (5 bases). In germline, CDR1 is SGHAT, CDR2 FQNNGV. Between the trimmed V and J ends, which lost 4 bases and 3 bases, there was a span of 12 bases. The CDR3 is 14 residues long. Written as DNA, the CDR3 is TGTGCCAGCAGCTATGCTGGACAAGACACTGAAGCTTTCTTT. This gives the protein CASSYAGQDTEAFF.

The gene calls are TRBV7-9 and TRBJ1-2; 8 bases fit TRBD1. V shed 2 bases, J shed 4 bases, and the junction held 6 bases outside the gene matches. The CDR3 covers 15 residues. CDR1 SEHNR and CDR2 FQNEAQ come from the germline V gene (reference sequence). CDR3 residues: CASSLSTGGVYGYTF. The CDR3 DNA is TGTGCCAGCAGCTTAAGCACAGGGGGTGTCTATGGCTACACCTTC.

V is TRBV6-5 and J is TRBJ1-1; D unclear. CDR1 and CDR2 (germline): MNHEY, SVGAGI. V lost 4 bases and J 10 bases, leaving 10 bases between the germline ends. CDR3 length: 11 amino acids. The CDR3 reads CASSSLAAAFF. CDR3 DNA: TGTGCCAGCAGTTCGCTTGCGGCAGCTTTCTTT.